The 29 T cell receptor beta chains given below trace back to one sample, sequenced in a study of cytomegalovirus exposure and HLA in healthy donors (dated by TCRdb to about 2017). Receptor libraries were prepared by the immunoSEQ multiplex PCR assay. A mixture of 60 forward primers for TCR Vbeta segments and 13 reverse primers for TCR Jbeta segments was used in the multiplex PCR. What TCRdb holds here is the immuneACCESS table cut down to in-frame rearrangements. Part of the clones is not present; checked against another copy, under half of the missing clones reflect an unresolved V gene, and the others are unexplained. The sample table holds approximately 190,000 clones, of which around 73% were seen once. In total, the top ten clones hold 2.1% of the sample. Specimen: PBMCs. The receptors here all came from a woman in her 30s in good health and CMV-seropositive.

This clone occurred a few times. The CDR3 coding sequence is TGTGCCAGCAGCGCCCGACAGGGGGCCCACGAGCAGTACTTC. Protein product: CASSARQGAHEQYF. The chain has TRBV7-3 and TRBJ2-7; the match to TRBD1 covers 10 bases. The CDR3 covers 14 residues. V lost 5 bases, J lost 5 bases, and 6 bases stayed unmatched. In germline, CDR1 is SGHTA, CDR2 FQGTGA.

The chain recombines TRBV7-3 with TRBJ2-1, with D maybe TRBD1 (5 bases). The CDR3 consists of 13 residues. The ends were cut back, 0 bases at V and 5 bases at J, with 5 bases in the middle. Germline V gene sequence: CDR1 SGHTA, CDR2 FQGTGA. CDR3 nucleotides: TGTGCCAGCAGCTTAACACAGGACAATGAGCAGTTCTTC. This codes for CASSLTQDNEQFF.

This chain connects TRBV5-6 to TRBJ2-7, with TRBD2 matching over 9 bases. The V gene end was trimmed by 4 bases and the J gene end by 2 bases; junction bases not matched to a gene: 16. The CDR3 consists of 18 residues. CDR1 SGHDT and CDR2 YYEEEE come from the germline V gene. CDR3 sequence (DNA): TGTGCCAGCAGCCAGGACAGAGCGGGGGGACTGGGTCCCTACGAGCAGTACTTC. This sequence encodes CASSQDRAGGLGPYEQYF.

The chain uses TRBV28 and TRBJ1-5; D possibly corresponds to TRBD1 (5 bases). CDR1 MDHEN and CDR2 SYDVKM come from the germline V gene. Trimming shortened V by 3 bases and J by 4 bases, and 13 bases separated the two germline ends. The CDR3 is 15 residues long. The CDR3 reads CASSFRRQINQPQHF. CDR3 nucleotide sequence: TGTGCCAGCAGTTTCCGCCGACAGATAAATCAGCCCCAGCATTTT.

This clone was seen a handful of times. J is TRBJ1-2 and V is TRBV6-5; D not resolved. Trimming removed 9 bases at V and 6 bases at J, with 8 bases between. This CDR3 has 10 amino acids. Germline CDR1 and CDR2: MNHEY and SVGAGI. CDR3 bases: TGTGCCAGTGCACGGGATGGCTACACCTTC. Amino acids: CASARDGYTF.

This clone was recorded only once. The chain employs TRBV28 and TRBJ1-4, with TRBD1 as a possible D gene (5 bases). This CDR3 region has 15 residues. Looked up from germline, CDR1 is MDHEN and CDR2 is SYDVKM. V dropped 4 bases and J dropped 0 bases, with 9 bases sitting between them. The CDR3 nucleotides are TGTGCCAGCAGTTCCAAGACAGCAACTAATGAAAAACTGTTTTTT. This sequence encodes CASSSKTATNEKLFF.

The rearrangement links TRBV25-1 to TRBJ2-1, with D unclear. The germline V and J ends were trimmed by 3 bases and 2 bases, with 11 bases remaining between them. The germline V gene encodes CDR1 MGHDK and CDR2 SYGVNS. The CDR3 is made up of 15 amino acids. The CDR3 region is CASSDPRVPYNEQFF. In nucleotides, the CDR3 is TGTGCCAGCAGTGACCCCCGGGTCCCCTACAATGAGCAGTTCTTC.

This clone was counted a single time. The rearrangement links TRBV2 to TRBJ2-1, with 10 bases that match TRBD1. CDR3 size: 14 residues. The junction had 8 bases not matched to a gene; V was cut back by 10 bases and J by 5 bases. Germline V gives CDR1 SNHLY, CDR2 FYNNEI. The CDR3 DNA follows: TGTGCCAACCTCCGGGACAGGGGAAACAATGAGCAGTTCTTC. Translated: CANLRDRGNNEQFF.

This chain uses TRBV6-1 with TRBJ1-2; 7 bases agree with TRBD1. The CDR3 loop spans 15 amino acids. Trimming took 6 bases from V and 8 from J; bases not matched to a gene: 15. The germline CDR1 and CDR2 sequences are MNHNS and SASEGT. CDR3 nucleotides: TGTGCCAGCAGCACCGGGACAGTTTCTTTGGGCGGCTACACCTTC. It is translated as CASSTGTVSLGGYTF.

A remark on this clone: Germline is not matched at one junction end, which may reflect a read error. V is TRBV7-7 and J is TRBJ2-2; 11 bases fit TRBD2. Germline assignment: CDR1 SSHAT and CDR2 FNYEAQ (reference sequence). CDR3 length equals 15 residues. CDR3 region: CASSRSGGDTGELFF. The CDR3 bases are TGTGCTAGCAGTCGTAGCGGGGGGGACACCGGGGAGCTGTTTTTT.

V gene TRBV19 combines with J gene TRBJ2-7; 7 bases line up with TRBD2. Trimming at V came to 8 bases and at J to 4 bases, leaving 11 bases not matched to a gene. Germline CDR1 LNHDA, CDR2 SQIVND (reference sequence). The CDR3 spans 14 residues. The CDR3 nucleotides are TGTGCCAGTGGGACGTCTGGGGAGGGGTACGAGCAGTACTTC. Its protein is CASGTSGEGYEQYF.

The chain recombines TRBV4-3 with TRBJ2-1, with 7 bases identical to TRBD2. V shed 1 base and J 5 bases; nucleotides not matched to a gene: 5. The CDR3 is made up of 15 amino acids. Germline CDR1 is LGHNA and CDR2 is YSLEER. The CDR3 protein is CASSQVSAGNNEQFF. CDR3 nucleotide sequence: TGCGCCAGCAGCCAAGTCTCAGCGGGAAACAATGAGCAGTTCTTC.

The V gene is TRBV29-1, the J gene TRBJ2-7, with 8 bases identical to TRBD1. The CDR3 runs to 15 residues. V was pared by 3 bases and J by 3 bases, with 10 bases of the junction left unmatched. Germline values: CDR1 SQVTM, CDR2 ANQGSEA. CDR3 nucleotides: TGCAGCGTTGATTCTCCAGGGGGCGGTGGCTACGAGCAGTACTTC. Translation gives CSVDSPGGGGYEQYF.

The gene calls are TRBV27 and TRBJ2-7; D uncertain. V was cut by 2 bases and J by 6 bases, with 17 bases left in between. Germline CDR1 and CDR2: MNHEY and SMNVEV (reference sequence). The length of the CDR3 is 15 residues. CDR3 sequence reads: CASSLQALMVSEQYF. CDR3 bases: TGTGCCAGCAGTTTACAGGCCCTCATGGTATCCGAGCAGTACTTC.

This sequence joins TRBV7-2 and TRBJ1-6; D is unclear. Per germline, CDR1 SGHTA and CDR2 FQGNSA. V lost 0 bases and J 9 bases, leaving 15 bases between the germline ends. The CDR3 sequence is 16 residues long. In DNA, the CDR3 is TGTGCCAGCAGCTTAGCGCCTTTTCTACCCGGTTCACCCCTCCACTTT. Translating gives CASSLAPFLPGSPLHF.

This chain links TRBV11-2 with TRBJ1-1; D call uncertain. V gave up 0 bases and J gave up 10 bases, with 9 bases separating them. The CDR3 sequence is 12 residues long. Germline values: CDR1 SGHAT, CDR2 FQNNGV. This CDR3 reads CASSLDRIRAFF. The CDR3 DNA sequence: TGTGCCAGCAGCTTAGATAGAATAAGAGCTTTCTTT.

The V call is TRBV6-5, the J call TRBJ1-6, with a possible D match to TRBD1 (6 bases). V lost 1 base, J lost 0 bases, and 7 bases lay in between. This CDR3 comprises 16 residues. Germline CDR1 reads MNHEY; CDR2 reads SVGAGI. The CDR3 reads CASSYLQGSYNSPLHF. In nucleotides, the CDR3 is TGTGCCAGCAGTTACTTACAGGGCTCCTATAATTCACCCCTCCACTTT.

This rearrangement joins TRBV2 to TRBJ1-2; 8 bases are shared with TRBD1. Germline V gene data show CDR1 as SNHLY and CDR2 as FYNNEI. The CDR3 totals 15 residues. Losses at the gene ends were 10 bases for V and 1 base for J; bases not matched to a gene: 11. Here the CDR3 reads CATQSGTGVNYGYTF. The CDR3 DNA reads TGTGCCACCCAGTCGGGGACAGGAGTTAACTATGGCTACACCTTC.

This chain uses TRBV29-1 with TRBJ2-5; D is unresolved. The CDR3 covers 11 residues. The V gene lost 3 bases and the J gene lost 5 bases, with 7 bases spanning the gap. CDR1 and CDR2 from the germline V gene are SQVTM and ANQGSEA. This CDR3 is CSVDRTETQYF. The CDR3 DNA is TGCAGCGTTGATAGAACGGAGACCCAGTACTTC.

This clone was found a few times. The chain uses TRBV12-2 and TRBJ1-5. TRBV12-2 is a pseudogene locus. The CDR3 runs to 13 residues. Here the CDR3 DNA reads TGTGCAAGTCGCTTAAATAAAAATCAGCCCCAGCATTTT. It is translated as CASRLNKNQPQHF.

In nucleotides, the CDR3 is TGTGCCAGCAGTGAGGGACAGAACTATGGCTACACCTTC. Translating it yields CASSEGQNYGYTF. V usage is TRBV6-1 and J usage is TRBJ1-2, with TRBD1 matching over 7 bases. V shed 3 bases, J shed 2 bases, and the junction held 0 bases outside the gene matches. CDR1 is MNHNS and CDR2 is SASEGT in the germline V gene. The CDR3 totals 13 residues.

V is TRBV19 and J is TRBJ1-5, with D unclear. The CDR3 has 13 residues. Germline V lookup: CDR1 LNHDA, CDR2 SQIVND (reference sequence). Trimming took off 3 bases at V and 7 bases at J, with 10 bases between the two ends. The CDR3 DNA is TGTGCCAGTAGTATGGAGAGGTCACAGCCCCAGCATTTT. This translates into CASSMERSQPQHF.

The V and J genes are TRBV29-1 and TRBJ1-4; D is possibly TRBD1 (6 bases). Germline loops: CDR1 SQVTM, CDR2 ANQGSEA. CDR3 length: 16 residues. The V end lost 5 bases, the J end lost 0 bases, and 16 bases lay between the germline ends. The CDR3 DNA follows: TGCAGCGTTTCTTCCCGGGACACCCCAACTAATGAAAAACTGTTTTTT. Its protein product is CSVSSRDTPTNEKLFF.

This clone occurred once. Other DNA sequences in the same sample also yield this CDR3. The J gene is TRBJ1-6, the V gene TRBV4-2; D call uncertain. Trimming stripped 3 bases from V and 9 bases from J, with 6 bases between. The CDR3 loop spans 12 amino acids. The germline CDR1 and CDR2 sequences are LGHNA and YNFKEQ. CDR3 protein: CASSHDSSPLHF. CDR3 sequence (DNA): TGTGCCAGCAGCCATGATAGTTCACCCCTCCACTTT.

This chain uses TRBV7-6 with TRBJ2-7; D might be TRBD2 (5 bases). The CDR3 has 16 residues. With 5 bases removed from V and 1 base from J, the gap between germline ends came to 18 bases. Germline CDR1 reads SGHVS; CDR2 reads FNYEAQ. CDR3 nucleotides: TGTGCCAGCAGCACCCACAGCGGCCTGGGGTCCTACGAGCAGTACTTC. Amino acids: CASSTHSGLGSYEQYF.

The chain couples TRBV2 to TRBJ2-4; D is uncertain. The germline CDR1 and CDR2 sequences are SNHLY and FYNNEI. The length of the CDR3 is 14 residues. The ends were cut back, 6 bases at V and 4 bases at J, with 13 bases in the middle. The CDR3 protein is CASRYRLRKNIQYF. The CDR3 region has the DNA TGTGCCAGCAGGTATAGACTGAGGAAAAACATTCAGTACTTC.

The V and J genes are TRBV4-2 and TRBJ2-2; 8 bases are a match to TRBD2. The germline V gene encodes CDR1 LGHNA and CDR2 YNFKEQ. V was pared by 7 bases and J by 5 bases, with 9 bases of the junction left unmatched. This CDR3 is built from 15 residues. This chain's CDR3 is CASIGSGAGTGELFF. The CDR3 bases are TGTGCCAGCATTGGTAGCGGGGCGGGTACCGGGGAGCTGTTTTTT.

In DNA form, the CDR3 reads TGTGCCAGCAATCTACAGGTGAAGAATTCACCCCTCCACTTT. It yields the protein CASNLQVKNSPLHF. The gene calls are TRBV6-1 and TRBJ1-6; D might be TRBD1 (5 bases). The CDR3 totals 14 residues. V was trimmed by 7 bases and J by 7 bases, leaving 14 bases between them. Per the germline V gene, CDR1 is MNHNS and CDR2 is SASEGT.

The chain is built from TRBV18 and TRBJ1-1; D is unresolved. There are 14 residues in the CDR3. Germline CDR1 is KGHSH and CDR2 is LQKENI. Trimming shortened V by 2 bases and J by 2 bases, and 9 bases separated the two germline ends. The CDR3 coding sequence is TGTGCCAGCTCACCAGAACATACCAACACTGAAGCTTTCTTT. Protein: CASSPEHTNTEAFF. The variable domain in full, with the rest retrieved from reference TRBV18 and TRBJ1-1, is NAGVMQNPRHLVRRRGQEARLRCSPMKGHSHVYWYRQLPEEGLKFMVYLQKENIIDESGMPKERFSAEFPKEGPSILRIQQVVRGDSAAYFCASSPEHTNTEAFFGQGTRLTVV.